This T cell receptor beta chain originates from a study of CD8 T cells in Susac syndrome. The germline V gene has CDR1 LNHNV and CDR2 YYDKDF (reference sequence). V was trimmed by 1 base and J by 7 bases, leaving 11 bases between them. The CDR3 length is 14 residues. The RNA, roughly 0.5 to 1 ug, was put through reverse transcription using random hexamers. A single record per CDR3 protein comes from TCRdb applying MiXCR to the immunoSEQ multiplex PCR reads. The table lists around 200,000 distinct CDR3 sequences, around 93% of them singletons. This clonotype originated in a human donor with multiple sclerosis. J is TRBJ2-4 and V is TRBV15; possible D gene TRBD1, 5 bases. The sample was CD4+ T cells from PBMCs. The DNA for the CDR3 is TGTGCCACCAGCAGAGGTGGGCAGGGCAACATTCAGTACTTC. This translates into CATSRGGQGNIQYF.